This is a list of T cell receptor beta chains from one sample in a study of T cells in Graves' hyperthyroidism and ophthalmopathy. TCRdb redid the calling of the multiplex PCR reads with MiXCR, one entry per CDR3 protein. The repertoire holds fewer than 650,000 distinct CDR3 sequences, 11% to 15% seen once, with around 5.4% in the top ten. Sequenced: blood. The receptors were gathered from a woman between 25 and 40 years old with Graves' hyperthyroidism that later progressed to Graves' ophthalmopathy. The CDR3 runs from the conserved cysteine through the conserved F or W. Fields, in order: V gene, clone size, D gene, J gene, CDR3 protein, CDR3 DNA. The D gene is left open where the match is weak. The size entry is marked missing in some rows and otherwise reads once, few, many or a size class.

TRBV19,many,.,TRBJ1-1,CASSIQGHTEAFF,TGTGCCAGTAGTATCCAGGGGCACACTGAAGCTTTCTTT
TRBV6-4,.,.,TRBJ1-2,CASSAEAGGNYGYTF,TGTGCCAGCAGCGCGGAAGCGGGAGGGAACTATGGCTACACCTTC
TRBV28,many,TRBD1,TRBJ2-1,CASSPGQVSYNEQFF,TGTGCCAGCAGCCCCGGACAGGTCTCCTACAATGAGCAGTTCTTC
TRBV30,many,.,TRBJ2-7,CAWSVPTGSNEQYF,TGTGCCTGGAGTGTCCCGACAGGTTCCAACGAGCAGTACTTC
TRBV6-5,.,.,TRBJ1-2,CASSYSAAQGATNYGYTF,TGTGCCAGCAGTTACTCGGCCGCACAAGGAGCCACTAACTATGGCTACACCTTC
TRBV24-1,.,.,TRBJ2-3,CATSDFADSTDTQYF,TGTGCCACCAGTGATTTCGCGGACTCCACAGATACGCAGTATTTT
TRBV6-1,many,.,TRBJ1-5,CASSLGTFSNQPQHF,TGTGCCAGCAGTTTAGGGACGTTCAGCAATCAGCCCCAGCATTTT
TRBV5-4,.,.,TRBJ2-1,CASTIGRGNEQFF,TGTGCCAGCACCATCGGCAGGGGTAATGAGCAGTTCTTC
TRBV30,many,TRBD1,TRBJ1-5,CAWSTGALQPQHF,TGTGCCTGGAGTACAGGGGCACTGCAGCCCCAGCATTTT
TRBV20-1,many,TRBD2,TRBJ2-1,CSARVGGSSGNEQFF,TGCAGTGCTAGAGTGGGCGGGAGTAGCGGCAATGAGCAGTTCTTC
TRBV30,many,.,TRBJ1-1,CAWSEPTEAFF,TGTGCCTGGAGTGAACCCACTGAAGCTTTCTTT
TRBV6-1,many,.,TRBJ2-2,CASSALQAGELFF,TGTGCCAGCAGTGCACTTCAAGCCGGGGAGCTGTTTTTT
TRBV7-8,many,.,TRBJ2-1,CASSLLEGSYNEQFF,TGTGCCAGCAGCTTATTAGAGGGCTCCTACAATGAGCAGTTCTTC
TRBV7-9,.,.,TRBJ1-3,CASSLAGRTSSGDTIYF,TGTGCCAGCAGCTTGGCCGGCAGAACCAGCTCTGGAGACACTATATATTTT
TRBV28,many,.,TRBJ1-2,CASSFMPTGLYGYTF,TGTGCCAGCAGTTTCATGCCGACAGGACTCTATGGCTACACCTTC
TRBV6-2/TRBV6-3,.,.,TRBJ2-7,CASRLRGTPYEQYF,TGTGCCAGCAGACTCCGAGGGACGCCCTACGAGCAGTACTTC
TRBV27,many,.,TRBJ2-1,CASSSSYARGNEQFF,TGTGCCAGCAGTTCCTCTTATGCGAGGGGCAATGAGCAGTTCTTC
TRBV30,.,.,TRBJ2-1,CAWSLGRQFF,TGTGCCTGGAGTTTAGGAAGGCAGTTCTTC
TRBV13,many,TRBD2,TRBJ2-3,CASSFRTSGRTDTQYF,TGTGCCAGCAGCTTCCGGACTAGCGGGCGCACAGATACGCAGTATTTT
TRBV7-2,few,.,TRBJ2-2,CASSLRSLNTGELFF,TGTGCCAGCAGCTTACGTTCTCTTAACACCGGGGAGCTGTTTTTT
TRBV24-1,few,.,TRBJ1-2,CATSGGASGYGYTF,TGTGCCACCAGCGGGGGGGCGTCGGGCTATGGCTACACCTTC
TRBV18,.,TRBD2,TRBJ2-1,CASSPFDGLAGGRDEQFF,TGTGCCAGCTCACCTTTCGATGGACTAGCGGGGGGCAGGGATGAGCAGTTCTTC
TRBV28,many,TRBD1,TRBJ1-5,CASSLEGQGALFGNQPQHF,TGTGCCAGCAGTTTAGAGGGGCAGGGGGCGCTTTTTGGCAATCAGCCCCAGCATTTT
TRBV11-3,many,.,TRBJ2-2,CASSHLPEDAGELFF,TGTGCCAGCAGCCACCTCCCCGAGGACGCCGGGGAGCTGTTTTTT
TRBV20-1,.,.,TRBJ1-2,CSVHLTLLQTDYGYTF,TGCAGTGTTCACCTGACCCTCCTGCAGACGGACTATGGCTACACCTTC
TRBV5-4,.,TRBD1,TRBJ1-3,CASSLGGTGEGNTIYF,TGTGCCAGCAGCTTGGGAGGGACAGGGGAAGGAAACACCATATATTTT
TRBV3-1,many,.,TRBJ1-1,CASSSIGEVEAFF,TGTGCCAGCAGCTCCATCGGGGAGGTTGAAGCTTTCTTT